The next 14 T cell receptor beta chains were all read from a single sample in a study of shared clonotypes between healthy human individuals. Clones were read by immunoSEQ multiplex PCR, and TCRdb kept only the in-frame ones, dropping some. The sample lists some 2.4 million clones; 80% to 95% were seen once. Source material: naive CD4+ T cells from PBMCs. Subset defined: CD45RA+ positively selected. The receptors were sampled from a man aged 18 to 35 in good health. Some clones in this sample may be carry-over from other donors' samples.

This chain links TRBV5-6 with TRBJ1-3, with TRBD1 matching over 7 bases. Unmatched junction bases numbered 7, after V lost 3 bases and J lost 1 base. Germline loops: CDR1 SGHDT, CDR2 YYEEEE. The CDR3 sequence is 16 residues long. The CDR3 region has the DNA TGTGCCAGCAGCTACAAGACAGGGAGGTCTGGAAACACCATATATTTT. Residues: CASSYKTGRSGNTIYF.

The rearrangement uses TRBV15 and TRBJ2-2; 11 bases fit TRBD1. This CDR3 has 17 residues. CDR1 LNHNV and CDR2 YYDKDF come from the germline V gene (reference sequence). With V trimmed by 0 bases and J by 4 bases, 4 bases remained unmatched. CDR3 loop: CATSRDDGTGGTGELFF. The CDR3 DNA follows: TGTGCCACCAGCAGAGATGATGGGACAGGGGGCACCGGGGAGCTGTTTTTT.

The genes are TRBV19 and TRBJ2-3; 7 nucleotides agree with TRBD2. After removal of 5 bases from V and 4 bases from J, the junction contained 12 bases not matched to a gene. The CDR3 is made up of 16 amino acids. From germline, CDR1 is LNHDA and CDR2 SQIVND (reference sequence). This chain's CDR3 is CASSDPGGVRADTQYF. The DNA for the CDR3 is TGTGCCAGTAGTGATCCGGGGGGAGTAAGAGCAGATACGCAGTATTTT.

The chain has TRBV5-1 and TRBJ1-1; 8 bases fit TRBD1. This CDR3 contains 16 residues. From germline, CDR1 is SGHRS and CDR2 YFSETQ. V lost 4 bases, J lost 4 bases, and 12 bases stayed unmatched. CDR3 in amino acids: CASSPDPTGAGTEAFF. CDR3 coding DNA: TGCGCCAGCAGCCCGGACCCGACAGGGGCGGGCACTGAAGCTTTCTTT.

This sequence joins TRBV21-1 and TRBJ1-5; the table's D gene call, TRBD1, was not cross checked with the DNA. TRBV21-1 is listed as a pseudogene. The CDR3 runs 20 residues. The CDR3 nucleotides read TGTGCCAGCAGCTCGCAGATAAGTTTATCAGGGGCCTTCAGCAATCAGCCCCAGCATTTT. Its protein product is CASSSQISLSGAFSNQPQHF.

V gene TRBV27 combines with J gene TRBJ2-7; no clear D gene. V was clipped by 4 bases and J by 5 bases, with 12 bases between them. The CDR3 has 13 residues. Germline V gives CDR1 MNHEY, CDR2 SMNVEV (reference sequence). The CDR3 sequence is CASSSRSLNEQYF. CDR3 coding DNA: TGTGCCAGCAGTTCCCGGAGTCTCAACGAGCAGTACTTC.

With respect to this clone: Other DNA variants within this sample encode the same CDR3. The chain couples TRBV19 to TRBJ2-5, with D perhaps matching TRBD1 (6 bases). The CDR3 sequence is 12 residues long. Trimming took off 5 bases at V and 3 bases at J, with 7 bases between the two ends. Germline V gives CDR1 LNHDA, CDR2 SQIVND (reference sequence). CDR3 protein: CASSYREETQYF. As DNA, the CDR3 is TGTGCCAGTAGTTACAGGGAAGAGACCCAGTACTTC.

Notes on this clone: Other DNA sequences of this sample code for an identical CDR3. The chain carries TRBV9 and TRBJ2-1; D is perhaps TRBD1 (6 bases). The CDR3 runs to 15 residues. Germline CDR1 and CDR2: SGDLS and YYNGEE. Deletions cut 0 bases from V and 1 base from J, with 8 bases between. CDR3 sequence reads: CASSVGTASYNEQFF. The CDR3 nucleotides are TGTGCCAGCAGCGTAGGGACAGCTTCCTACAATGAGCAGTTCTTC.

The rearrangement joins TRBV5-8 to TRBJ2-6; D gene uncertain. Germline lookup yields CDR1 SGHTS and CDR2 YDEGEE. V gave up 4 bases and J gave up 0 bases, with 11 bases separating them. CDR3 length equals 16 residues. The CDR3 region has the DNA TGTGCCAGCAGCCGTTCTCGGCCCTCTGGGGCCAACGTCCTGACTTTC. Translated, it gives CASSRSRPSGANVLTF.

The V call is TRBV15, the J call TRBJ2-7; D unresolved. CDR3 size: 14 residues. Trimming shortened V by 5 bases and J by 0 bases, and 11 bases separated the two germline ends. The germline V gene has CDR1 LNHNV and CDR2 YYDKDF (reference sequence). CDR3 sequence (DNA): TGTGCCACCAGCGGACCGCTCCTCTCCTACGAGCAGTACTTC. Encoded protein: CATSGPLLSYEQYF.

This clone was found a few times. This sequence joins TRBV5-1 and TRBJ1-1; 9 bases align to TRBD1. Losses at the gene ends were 4 bases for V and 1 base for J; bases not matched to a gene: 8. CDR3 length: 16 amino acids. Germline CDR1 and CDR2: SGHRS and YFSETQ. The CDR3 region is CASSKQQGAANTEAFF. The CDR3 DNA is TGCGCCAGCAGCAAACAACAGGGGGCAGCGAACACTGAAGCTTTCTTT.

J is TRBJ2-5 and V is TRBV11-2; possibly TRBD1 or TRBD2 for D (5 bases each). Germline CDR1 SGHAT, CDR2 FQNNGV. The CDR3 spans 14 residues. V was cut by 1 base and J by 2 bases, with 8 bases left in between. As DNA, the CDR3 is TGTGCCAGCAGCTTAGGGGACGGTCAAGAGACCCAGTACTTC. Its protein product is CASSLGDGQETQYF.

The rearrangement uses TRBV6-5 and TRBJ1-4; 10 bases map to TRBD1. The V segment lost 7 bases and the J segment 7 bases; nucleotides outside the gene matches: 3. Germline CDR1 and CDR2: MNHEY and SVGAGI. This CDR3 spans 13 amino acids. CDR3 sequence: CASKTGGGEKLFF. Here the CDR3 DNA reads TGTGCCAGCAAGACAGGGGGCGGTGAAAAACTGTTTTTT.

The chain combines TRBV11-2 with TRBJ2-1; D may correspond to TRBD1 or TRBD2 (5 bases each). This CDR3 spans 17 amino acids. Deletions cut 5 bases from V and 1 base from J, with 18 bases between. The germline V gene has CDR1 SGHAT and CDR2 FQNNGV. The CDR3 region is CASSPGQATHSYNEQFF. Here the CDR3 DNA reads TGTGCCAGCAGCCCGGGGCAGGCTACTCATTCCTACAATGAGCAGTTCTTC.